Below are 28 T cell receptor beta chains sequenced from a single sample in a study of regulatory T cells in long-lasting Graves disease. Time point of the sample: newly diagnosed GD, antithyroid drugs for less than 3 months. The TCR library used RNA extracted from PBMCs. HTBI primers from iRepertoire and Arm-PCR of CDR3 regions yielded the TCR beta libraries. TCRdb used MiXCR to reprocess the multiplex PCR reads, holding one entry per CDR3 protein. The profile shows around 250,000 distinct CDR3 sequences, around a sixth of them singletons. This sample also appeared in a second study, on T cells in Graves' hyperthyroidism and ophthalmopathy.

This specimen was peripheral blood mononuclear cells (PBMCs), taken at new diagnosis, from a patient treated with antithyroid drugs. The source of these receptors is a woman aged 25 to 39 with Graves disease.

This clonotype was seen repeatedly, ten times or more. The chain combines TRBV15 with TRBJ1-3, with D unclear. CDR1 and CDR2 (germline): LNHNV, YYDKDF (reference sequence). CDR3 length: 15 residues. V lost 0 bases and J lost 0, with 6 bases in between. The DNA of the CDR3 is TGTGCCACCAGCAGAGATCCCCGCTCTGGAAACACCATATATTTT. The encoded protein is CATSRDPRSGNTIYF.

Comments on this clonotype: A much larger clonotype is one base distant, so this may be a read error. The chain is built from TRBV6-1 and TRBJ1-1; D unclear. The CDR3 length is 13 residues. CDR1 MNHNS and CDR2 SASEGT come from the germline V gene. CDR3 nucleotide sequence: TGTGCCAGCATTGAACAGTCAGGCGCTGAAGTTTTCTTT. Translation gives CASIEQSGAEVFF.

As regards this clonotype: Just one base apart from a much larger clone, this may be a read error. The J gene is TRBJ1-5, the V gene TRBV27; a possible D gene is TRBD1 (6 bases). The CDR3 loop spans 13 amino acids. Germline V gene lookup returns CDR1 MNHEY and CDR2 SMNVEV (reference sequence). The CDR3, as DNA: TGTGCCAGCAGTTACAGGGAGAATCAGCACCAGCATTTT. This sequence encodes CASSYRENQHQHF.

This chain's CDR3 is CASSSHMSGTVNSPLHF. Written as DNA, the CDR3 is TGTGCCAGTAGTTCCCATATGTCTGGGACAGTAAATTCACCCCTCCACTTT. The gene calls are TRBV19 and TRBJ1-6, with 7 bases aligning to TRBD1. Germline CDR1 is LNHDA and CDR2 is SQIVND (reference sequence). After removal of 5 bases from V and 7 bases from J, the junction contained 14 bases not matched to a gene. The CDR3 has 17 amino acids. Combining the CDR3 with reference TRBV19 and TRBJ1-6 gives the whole variable domain DGGITQSPKYLFRKEGQNVTLSCEQNLNHDAMYWYRQDPGQGLRLIYYSQIVNDFQKGDIAEGYSVSREKKESFPLTVTSAQKNPTAFYLCASSSHMSGTVNSPLHFGNGTRLTVT.

This clonotype was observed many times. The rearrangement joins TRBV6-1 to TRBJ1-2; 7 bases align to TRBD1. V gave up 6 bases and J gave up 0 bases; unmatched junction bases: 10. The CDR3 is made up of 16 amino acids. Germline V gives CDR1 MNHNS, CDR2 SASEGT. The CDR3 sequence: CASRRQGSASNYGYTF. As DNA, the CDR3 is TGTGCCAGCAGGAGACAGGGCTCCGCCTCTAACTATGGCTACACCTTC.

Ten or more counts support this clonotype. The chain carries TRBV2 and TRBJ2-3; D possibly corresponds to TRBD2 (6 bases). CDR1 and CDR2 from the germline V gene are SNHLY and FYNNEI. V gave up 0 bases and J gave up 4 bases, with 11 bases separating them. The CDR3 contains 15 residues. The CDR3 nucleotides read TGTGCCAGCAGTGAAGCCTGGGGGGTTTCAGATACGCAGTATTTT. Encoded protein: CASSEAWGVSDTQYF.

V and J are TRBV5-1 and TRBJ2-6; the D is unclear. CDR1 and CDR2 (germline): SGHRS, YFSETQ. Trimming stripped 0 bases from V and 2 bases from J, with 6 bases between. CDR3 size: 15 residues. The CDR3 DNA reads TGCGCCAGCAGCTTGGGTCGGGCTGGGGCCAACGTCCTGACTTTC. Translated, it gives CASSLGRAGANVLTF.

This clonotype was seen many times. The chain joins TRBV12-3 or TRBV12-4 to TRBJ2-5; D gene ambiguous. This CDR3 has 14 residues. Trimming took off 2 bases at V and 2 bases at J, with 9 bases between the two ends. The CDR3 DNA reads TGTGCCAGCAGTTTACGTCTAAAACAAGAGACCCAGTACTTC. Its translation: CASSLRLKQETQYF.

The chain has TRBV9 and TRBJ1-1; unclear D gene. Trimming removed 3 bases at V and 5 bases at J, with 14 bases between. This CDR3 is 14 amino acids long. Germline V gene lookup returns CDR1 SGDLS and CDR2 YYNGEE. This CDR3 reads CASSEHPGVTEAFF. The CDR3 bases are TGTGCCAGCAGCGAACATCCAGGTGTAACTGAAGCTTTCTTT.

This clonotype was picked up many times. This chain uses TRBV12-3 or TRBV12-4 with TRBJ2-7; D is perhaps TRBD1 (5 bases). The CDR3 is 14 amino acids. The germline V and J ends were trimmed by 5 bases and 0 bases, with 11 bases remaining between them. This chain's CDR3 is CASSILDSSYEQYF. In nucleotides, the CDR3 is TGTGCCAGCAGTATCCTTGACAGCTCCTACGAGCAGTACTTC.

Only a few counts were recorded for this clonotype. A much larger clone lies one base from this, so it may be a read error. J is TRBJ2-3 and V is TRBV27; D call uncertain. The CDR3 length is 14 residues. Germline V gene lookup returns CDR1 MNHEY and CDR2 SMNVEV (reference sequence). CDR3 bases: TGTGCCGGCAGTTGGACCCCCCGCACAGATACGCAGTATTTT. As protein: CAGSWTPRTDTQYF.

CDR3 in amino acids: CASSLDLGAQTEAFF. The CDR3 DNA reads as TGTGCCAGCAGCTTGGATCTGGGGGCGCAGACTGAAGCTTTCTTT. This rearrangement joins TRBV5-4 to TRBJ1-1, with D perhaps matching TRBD1 (6 bases). CDR3 length: 15 residues. Germline CDR1 is SGHNT and CDR2 is YYREEE (reference sequence). Trimming cost V 0 bases and J 5 bases, with 14 bases left between them.

This clonotype showed up many times. This rearrangement joins TRBV19 to TRBJ1-2; D not certain. The germline CDR1 and CDR2 sequences are LNHDA and SQIVND (reference sequence). This CDR3 is built from 13 residues. V gave up 8 bases and J gave up 0 bases, with 10 bases separating them. The CDR3 coding sequence is TGTGCCAGTCGTGAGAGTGCTAACTATGGCTACACCTTC. It encodes CASRESANYGYTF.

This clonotype was seen only a few times. The chain carries TRBV11-2 and TRBJ2-2, with D tentatively TRBD1 or TRBD2 (6 bases each). V was trimmed by 4 bases and J by 6 bases, leaving 18 bases between them. This CDR3 spans 16 amino acids. Germline-derived CDR1 and CDR2 are SGHAT and FQNNGV. Written as DNA, the CDR3 is TGTGCCAGCAGCTCTCTGACGGGGGCGTACGCCGGGGAGCTGTTTTTT. The encoded protein is CASSSLTGAYAGELFF.

This clonotype was seen ten or more times. The chain is built from TRBV7-9 and TRBJ2-1, with a weak D call TRBD1 (5 bases). There are 13 residues in the CDR3. Trimming cost V 5 bases and J 5 bases, with 10 bases left between them. Germline-derived CDR1 and CDR2 are SEHNR and FQNEAQ (reference sequence). The CDR3 sequence is CASSPGPNNEQFF. CDR3 nucleotide sequence: TGTGCCAGCAGCCCAGGGCCTAACAATGAGCAGTTCTTC.

This chain links TRBV27 with TRBJ1-1, with D possibly matching TRBD1 (6 bases). V lost 3 bases to trimming and J lost 7 bases, with 15 bases between them. CDR3 length: 14 amino acids. Germline CDR1 reads MNHEY; CDR2 reads SMNVEV (reference sequence). The CDR3 DNA reads TGTGCCAGCAGTTTTCTCCGGACAGTGGGTGAAGCTTTCTTT. It codes for CASSFLRTVGEAFF.

The chain joins TRBV3-1 to TRBJ2-7; D is ambiguous. The CDR3 loop spans 11 amino acids. V gave up 4 bases and J gave up 7 bases, with 8 bases separating them. The V gene's germline CDR1 is LGHDT and CDR2 YNNKEL (reference sequence). The DNA of the CDR3 is TGTGCCAGCAGCCTTATGGGGGAGCAGTACTTC. It codes for CASSLMGEQYF.

This clonotype appeared many times. This sequence joins TRBV29-1 and TRBJ1-5; the D gene is possibly TRBD1 (5 bases). Trimming stripped 5 bases from V and 1 base from J, with 12 bases between. CDR1 is SQVTM and CDR2 is ANQGSEA in the germline V gene. The CDR3 has 14 amino acids. The CDR3 bases are TGCAGCGTTCGAACAGGTACGAGCAATCAGCCCCAGCATTTT. Its protein product is CSVRTGTSNQPQHF.

V is TRBV5-5 and J is TRBJ1-1, with D maybe TRBD1 (5 bases). CDR1 SGHKS and CDR2 YYEKEE come from the germline V gene (reference sequence). V was trimmed by 1 base and J by 1 base, leaving 14 bases between them. The CDR3 contains 16 residues. The CDR3 loop reads CASSLNLGTANTEAFF. CDR3 bases: TGTGCCAGCAGCTTGAACCTCGGGACCGCGAACACTGAAGCTTTCTTT.

In its sample, this clonotype was seen many times. The chain carries TRBV7-2 and TRBJ2-5; TRBD2 agrees at 7 bases. Losses at the gene ends were 3 bases for V and 5 bases for J; bases not matched to a gene: 3. CDR1 and CDR2 from the germline V gene are SGHTA and FQGNSA. There are 13 residues in the CDR3. The DNA of the CDR3 is TGTGCCAGCAGCTTGGGGGGGGTCGAGACCCAGTACTTC. It is translated as CASSLGGVETQYF.

Of note for this clonotype: It may be a read error: a sequence one base away is much more abundant. The J gene is TRBJ2-3, the V gene TRBV10-2, with a possible D match to TRBD2 (6 bases). This CDR3 region has 14 residues. The V gene's germline CDR1 is WSHSY and CDR2 SAAADI. This CDR3 reads CVSRDPGVTDTQYF. CDR3 in DNA: TGCGTCAGCAGGGACCCGGGGGTCACAGATACGCAGTATTTT.

This clonotype has more than one count but fewer than ten. V usage is TRBV7-3 and J usage is TRBJ1-2; D is possibly TRBD1 (6 bases). The CDR3 covers 15 residues. Germline values: CDR1 SGHTA, CDR2 FQGTGA. The ends were cut back, 0 bases at V and 7 bases at J, with 15 bases in the middle. In nucleotides, the CDR3 is TGTGCCAGCAGCTTAACCCCGGGACAACCGGGTGGCTACACCTTC. Amino acid sequence: CASSLTPGQPGGYTF.

This clonotype showed up many times. The chain links TRBV2 to TRBJ1-5; D uncertain. The length of the CDR3 is 17 residues. Germline V CDR1 and CDR2: SNHLY, FYNNEI. The V and J ends lost 6 bases and 0 bases respectively, with 18 bases between them. CDR3 in DNA: TGTGCCAGCAGCGACCAAAACCTCTACACTAGCAATCAGCCCCAGCATTTT. This codes for CASSDQNLYTSNQPQHF.

V is TRBV9 and J is TRBJ1-3; TRBD1 matches at 12 bases. V lost 0 bases and J lost 2; bases outside the gene matches: 0. The CDR3 is 16 residues long. CDR1 SGDLS and CDR2 YYNGEE come from the germline V gene. This chain's CDR3 is CASSVGDRGPGNTIYF. DNA of the CDR3: TGTGCCAGCAGCGTAGGGGACAGGGGGCCTGGAAACACCATATATTTT.

The table lists this clonotype with many counts. The V gene is TRBV6-4, the J gene TRBJ1-1, with unresolved D. The CDR3 sequence is 14 residues long. V was trimmed by 2 bases and J by 2 bases, leaving 9 bases between them. Germline V gives CDR1 MRHNA, CDR2 SNTAGT. CDR3 loop: CASSDGRRNTEAFF. CDR3 nucleotide sequence: TGTGCCAGCAGTGACGGACGGCGAAACACTGAAGCTTTCTTT.

V and J are TRBV20-1 and TRBJ2-1, with 9 bases fitting TRBD2. CDR1 is DFQATT and CDR2 is SNEGSKA in the germline V gene (reference sequence). This CDR3 has 15 residues. V trimming: 5 bases; J trimming: 8 bases; junction bases outside the gene matches: 13. The CDR3 protein is CSAPRLAGGRDEQFF. As DNA, the CDR3 is TGCAGTGCTCCTAGGCTGGCGGGGGGGCGGGATGAGCAGTTCTTC.

On this clonotype: A read error likely explains this, since a far larger clone differs by one base. This sequence joins TRBV3-1 and TRBJ2-3; D is possibly TRBD1 (5 bases). The better agreement between TRBJ1-1 and the DNA end casts doubt on the J call. This CDR3 is 13 amino acids long. Germline lookup yields CDR1 LGHDT and CDR2 YNNKEL (reference sequence). For the CDR3, the DNA is TGTGCCAGCAGCCAAACTATTGAAGGGGTAGCTTTCTTT. Its translation is CASSQTIEGVAFF.

J is TRBJ2-1 and V is TRBV12-5; TRBD1 aligns across 10 bases. Germline V gene data show CDR1 as LGHNT and CDR2 as FRNRAP. V trimming: 6 bases; J trimming: 7 bases; junction bases outside the gene matches: 9. The CDR3 extends over 15 amino acids. The CDR3 sequence is CASGWDRGVRNEQFF. DNA of the CDR3: TGTGCTAGTGGCTGGGACAGGGGAGTAAGGAATGAGCAGTTCTTC.